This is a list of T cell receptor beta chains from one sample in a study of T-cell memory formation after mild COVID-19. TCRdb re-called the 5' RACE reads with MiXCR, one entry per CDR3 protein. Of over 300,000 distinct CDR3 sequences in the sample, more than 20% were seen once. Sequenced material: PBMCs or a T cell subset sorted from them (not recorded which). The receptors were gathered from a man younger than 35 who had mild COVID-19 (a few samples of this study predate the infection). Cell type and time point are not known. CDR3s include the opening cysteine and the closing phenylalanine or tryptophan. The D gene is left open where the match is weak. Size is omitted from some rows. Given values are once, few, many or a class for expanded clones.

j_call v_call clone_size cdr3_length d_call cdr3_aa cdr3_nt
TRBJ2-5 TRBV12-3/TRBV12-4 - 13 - CASSFLGQETQYF TGTGCCAGCAGTTTTCTGGGGCAAGAGACCCAGTACTTC
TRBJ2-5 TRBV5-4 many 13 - CASSFPDQETQYF TGTGCCAGCAGCTTCCCGGATCAAGAGACCCAGTACTTC
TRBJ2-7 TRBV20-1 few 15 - CSAREPLSGSTEQYF TGCAGTGCTAGAGAGCCCCTCAGTGGGTCGACAGAGCAGTACTTC
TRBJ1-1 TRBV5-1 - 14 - CASSTGPGGTEAFF TGCGCCAGCAGCACCGGGCCAGGAGGCACTGAAGCTTTCTTT
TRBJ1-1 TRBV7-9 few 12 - CASSGLGSRDFF TGTGCCAGCAGCGGGTTGGGTAGCCGGGATTTCTTT
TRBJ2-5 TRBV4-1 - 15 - CASSQATRGSETQYF TGCGCCAGCAGCCAAGCGACTAGGGGTAGTGAGACCCAGTACTTC
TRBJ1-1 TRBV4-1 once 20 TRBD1 CASSQDLIGSGTAYGTEAFF TGCGCCAGCAGCCAAGATCTTATTGGGTCCGGGACAGCCTACGGCACTGAAGCTTTCTTT
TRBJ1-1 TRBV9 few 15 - CASSVEGVGYTEAFF TGTGCCAGCAGCGTAGAGGGCGTAGGCTACACTGAAGCTTTCTTT
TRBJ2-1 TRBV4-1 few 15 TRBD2 CASSQVAGEYNEQFF TGCGCCAGCAGCCAAGTAGCGGGGGAATACAATGAGCAGTTCTTC
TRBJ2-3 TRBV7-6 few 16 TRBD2 CASSFKRRGATDTQYF TGTGCCAGCAGTTTTAAGCGGCGGGGGGCAACAGATACGCAGTATTTT
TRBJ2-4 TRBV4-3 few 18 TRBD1 CASSPDSRPGQGAHIQYF TGCGCCAGCAGCCCCGACTCTAGACCGGGACAGGGGGCACACATTCAGTACTTC
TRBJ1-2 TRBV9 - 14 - CASSGSGVGYGYTF TGTGCCAGCAGCGGTTCAGGGGTTGGCTATGGATACACCTTC